This entry features one T cell receptor beta chain sequence. The data originate from a study of T-cell memory formation after mild COVID-19. Whole-study context: The TCR clusters were mostly specific to one donor.

MiXCR was run by TCRdb on the 5' RACE reads, yielding one entry per CDR3 protein. The sample shows some 600,000 distinct CDR3 sequences, 15% to 20% of them seen only once. This receptor was identified in an adult woman who had mild COVID-19 (a few samples of this study predate the infection). Cell type and time point are not known. Sequenced material: PBMCs or a T cell subset sorted from them (not recorded which).

The CDR3 nucleotides read TGTGCCAGTACCGCAAGGCCGGGTGGGGGTACTGAAGCTTTCTTT. It translates to CASTARPGGGTEAFF. The V gene is TRBV19, the J gene TRBJ1-1; D perhaps matches TRBD1 (5 bases). The length of the CDR3 is 15 residues. Germline CDR1 and CDR2: LNHDA and SQIVND (reference sequence). V lost 7 bases and J lost 5, with 20 bases in between.